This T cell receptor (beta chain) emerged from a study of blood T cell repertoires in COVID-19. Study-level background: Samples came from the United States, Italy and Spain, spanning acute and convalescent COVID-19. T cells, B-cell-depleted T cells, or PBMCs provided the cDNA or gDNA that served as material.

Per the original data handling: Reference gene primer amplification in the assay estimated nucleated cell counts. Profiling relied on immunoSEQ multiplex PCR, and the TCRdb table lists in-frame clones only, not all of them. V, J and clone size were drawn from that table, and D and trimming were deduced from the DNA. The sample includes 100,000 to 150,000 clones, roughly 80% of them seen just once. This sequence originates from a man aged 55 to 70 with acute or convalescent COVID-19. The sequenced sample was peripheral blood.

DNA of the CDR3: TGTGCCAGCAGCTTAGAGATTAGGAGGACAGGGGGGAGAAACACTGAAGCTTTCTTT. Translated: CASSLEIRRTGGRNTEAFF. This chain uses TRBV7-8 with TRBJ1-1, with 10 bases identical to TRBD1. The CDR3 totals 19 residues. The V gene end was trimmed by 1 base and the J gene end by 2 bases; junction bases not matched to a gene: 13. The V gene's germline CDR1 is SGHVS and CDR2 FQNEAQ.